This TCR beta chain comes out of a study of blood T cell repertoires in COVID-19. At the level of the study: Samples representing acute and convalescent COVID-19 were sourced from the United States, Italy and Spain.

Sequenced by immunoSEQ multiplex PCR; TCRdb stores in-frame clones only, minus some. The sample lists more than 75,000 clones, over 65% seen once, with 12% in the top ten. The V end was cut by 2 bases, the J end by 2 bases, with 10 bases between. The CDR3 covers 14 residues. Germline V gives CDR1 MNHNY, CDR2 SVGAGI (reference sequence). The sample comprised peripheral blood. The TCR comes from a human donor in a cohort sampled during active COVID-19. The chain employs TRBV6-6 and TRBJ2-7, with unresolved D. The DNA of the CDR3 is TGTGCCAGCAGTTACAGTCTAGAAACCTACGAGCAGTACTTC. Residues: CASSYSLETYEQYF.